This T cell receptor beta chain stems from a study of blood T cell repertoires in COVID-19. The wider study: The United States, Italy and Spain provided the acute and convalescent COVID-19 samples. PBMCs, B-cell-depleted T cells, or T cells provided the cDNA or gDNA that made up the material.

V lost 0 bases and J lost 5, with 7 bases in between. CDR3 size: 13 residues. Germline V CDR1 and CDR2: LGHDT, YNNKEL (reference sequence). As originally analysed: Using reference gene primer amplification, nucleated cell counts were estimated. TCRdb's copy holds only in-frame clones and misses some; the assay was immunoSEQ multiplex PCR. V and J calls and clone size are as listed in that table; D and trimming were resolved from the DNA. Of tens of thousands of clones listed, approximately 86% are singletons. This sequence originates from a man aged 50 or older with acute or convalescent COVID-19. The chain recombines TRBV3-1 (or the pseudogene TRBV3-2) with TRBJ2-5, with a weak D call TRBD2 (5 bases). Sequenced sample: peripheral blood. This chain's CDR3 is CASSQEGVETQYF. As DNA, the CDR3 is TGTGCCAGCAGCCAAGAGGGAGTGGAGACCCAGTACTTC.